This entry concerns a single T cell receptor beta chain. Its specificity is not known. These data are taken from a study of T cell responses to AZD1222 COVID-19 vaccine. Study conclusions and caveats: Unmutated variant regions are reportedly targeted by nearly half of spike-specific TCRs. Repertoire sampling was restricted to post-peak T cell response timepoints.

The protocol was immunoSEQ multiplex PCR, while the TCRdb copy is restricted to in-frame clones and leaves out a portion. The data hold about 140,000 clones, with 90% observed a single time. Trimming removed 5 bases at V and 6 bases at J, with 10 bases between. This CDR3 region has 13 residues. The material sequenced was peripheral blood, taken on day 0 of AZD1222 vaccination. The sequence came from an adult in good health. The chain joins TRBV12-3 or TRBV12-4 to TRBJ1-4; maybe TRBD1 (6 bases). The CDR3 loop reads CASSLRGDEKLFF. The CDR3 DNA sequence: TGTGCCAGCAGTCTTAGGGGGGATGAAAAACTGTTTTTT.